The clone carrying this TCR beta chain was counted between two and nine times. These data belong to a study of shared clonotypes between healthy human individuals. Only in-frame clones appear in the TCRdb table, and some are missing; sequencing was by immunoSEQ multiplex PCR. There are hundreds of thousands of clones in the sample; around 78% occur only once, and 1.5% to 2% lies in the top ten. Germline values: CDR1 MDHEN, CDR2 SYDVKM. Trimming cost V 5 bases and J 5 bases, with 16 bases left between them. The CDR3 is 14 amino acids. This clonotype was sampled from a woman between 25 and 40 years old in good health. This sequence joins TRBV28 and TRBJ2-7, with D tentatively TRBD2 (6 bases). The sample comprised memory CD4+ T cells sorted from blood. Subset of the sample: CD45RA-negative fraction. The DNA for the CDR3 is TGTGCCAGCAGTACAGCAGCGGGCAACCACGAGCAGTACTTC. As protein: CASSTAAGNHEQYF.